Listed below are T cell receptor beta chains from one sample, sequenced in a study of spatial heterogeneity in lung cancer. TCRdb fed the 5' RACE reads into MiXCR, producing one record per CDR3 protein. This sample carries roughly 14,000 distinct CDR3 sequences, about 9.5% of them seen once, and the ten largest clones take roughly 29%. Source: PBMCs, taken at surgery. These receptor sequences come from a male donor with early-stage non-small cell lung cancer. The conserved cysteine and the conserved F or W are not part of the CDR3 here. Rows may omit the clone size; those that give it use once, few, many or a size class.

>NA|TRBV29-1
SVGPGSGEKLF
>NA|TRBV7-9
ASSLDRARRAF
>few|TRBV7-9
ASSLDGGRVVETQY
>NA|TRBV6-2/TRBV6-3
ASNRDPSNQPQH
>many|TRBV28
ASRPPGPPTDTQY
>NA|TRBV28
ASSYKGYT
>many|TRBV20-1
SARRRGTYEQY
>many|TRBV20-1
SARPGQATNEKLF
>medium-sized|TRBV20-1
SARSPSGRDNNEQF
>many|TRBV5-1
ASSLTPGELF
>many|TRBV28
ASSFQPEKLF
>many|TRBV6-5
ASRRTSDYEQY
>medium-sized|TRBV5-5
ASSLRDRGGYEQY
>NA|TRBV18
ASSPGLAGVYEQY
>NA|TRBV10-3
AIREGTGNTGELF
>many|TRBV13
ASSLGGTGTNYGYT
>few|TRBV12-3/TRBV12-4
ASSLVPRSPLH
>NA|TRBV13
ASREGGPAYEQY
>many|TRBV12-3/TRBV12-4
ASSFSLGGRGETQY
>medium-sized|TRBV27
ASSGSTGLYGYT
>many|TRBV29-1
SVKLSGNSYNEQF
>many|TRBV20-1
SARGGASNQPQH
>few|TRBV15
ATSREPVANYGYT
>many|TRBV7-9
ASSLGNGASTDTQY
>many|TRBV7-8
ASSLEWRGDYEQY
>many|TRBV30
AWRERTQY
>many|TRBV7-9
ASSLGAAGEQF
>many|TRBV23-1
ASSPEPDMGVKHANTGELF
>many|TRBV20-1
SASRGGLSYNEQF
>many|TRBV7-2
ASSVNSGRGSGNTIY
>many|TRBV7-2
ASSLKGSSGANVLT
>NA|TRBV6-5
ASSHPTPGYTGELF
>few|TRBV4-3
ASSQDRYATNEKLF
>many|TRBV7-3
ASSLMNNEQF
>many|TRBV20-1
SAVREHRGKAF
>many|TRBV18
ASSNGQGYSPLH
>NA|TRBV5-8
ASSLRGGINQPQH
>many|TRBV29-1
SVRTSGGGGVEQF
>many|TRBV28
ASSLPPQSGTETQY
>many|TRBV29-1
SVPHRDTDTQY
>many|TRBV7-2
ASSSVGAMNTEAF
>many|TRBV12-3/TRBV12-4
ASSLSPDTQY
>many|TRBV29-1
SESAGTSNTGELF
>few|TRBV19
ASSLTRDRNTGELF
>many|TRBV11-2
ASSSTGNKNIQY